A single T cell receptor beta chain is shown here with its context. This specimen belongs to a study of blood T cell repertoires in COVID-19. Whole-study context: COVID-19 samples, acute and convalescent, were from the United States, Italy and Spain. PBMCs, B-cell-depleted T cells, or T cells were the source of the cDNA or gDNA that made up the material.

Authors' processing steps: Using reference gene primer amplification, nucleated cell counts were estimated. Produced via immunoSEQ multiplex PCR; TCRdb's table is partial and in-frame only. That table supplies the V and J calls and clone size; D and trimming were determined from the DNA. The sample lists more than 95,000 clones; roughly 80% were seen once. The sequence came from an elderly woman with active or convalescent COVID-19. The sequenced sample consisted of peripheral blood.

CDR3 coding DNA: TGTGCCACCAGTGACAGGGGACAGCCCTCGGGCTACACCTTC. As protein: CATSDRGQPSGYTF. This chain joins TRBV24-1 and TRBJ1-2; 7 nucleotides match TRBD1. J was trimmed by 8 bases and V by 4 bases; bases with no gene match: 9. This CDR3 is built from 14 residues. Germline V gives CDR1 KGHDR, CDR2 SFDVKD.